This TCR beta chain derives from a study of beta chain features in type 1 diabetes (dated by TCRdb to between 2017 and 2018). Notes on the research overall: Mean age, gender distribution, total cell number and subset yield were not different between patients and healthy donors. The study compared TCRB repertoires of sorted circulating CD4+ T cell subsets between recently diagnosed type 1 diabetes patients and matched healthy donors. Regulatory and stem cell-like memory subsets were obtained from only 8 patients and about eight healthy donors, while naive and central memory subsets were obtained from all 28 donors. A total of some 100,000,000 sorted cells were examined across all samples, and the number of cells per subset was strongly correlated with RNA yield. Points the paper makes about the study in general: Because the HLA sub-analyses included only small numbers of individuals, any influence of HLA type on TCRB rearrangement was left unresolved. PCR may preferentially amplify shorter templates, but because patient and control samples were amplified and corrected together, any resulting skew would affect both groups equally. At VDJ recombination sites, patients with type 1 diabetes made fewer insertions and deleted more nucleotides, a pattern implying thymic rearrangement abnormalities. Type 1 diabetes patients showed a moderate but significant shortening of TCRB CDR3 length in all four CD4+ subsets. Naive, central memory and regulatory TCRB repertoires appeared to be more similar among patients than among healthy donors. Because cDNA rather than genomic DNA was sequenced, highly expressing activated cells could have been over-represented, although no difference in activation and CD3 levels was found between groups.

As regards this clone: Its antigen remains undetermined. The input lacks base qualities; no much larger clone sits a single base away.

The entire amount of isolated RNA was reverse transcribed using the High Capacity cDNA Reverse Transcription Kit, so the sequenced TCRB transcripts were expressed ones. Naive, central memory and regulatory T cell samples underwent deep immunoSEQ sequencing, averaging roughly 3.5 million total reads per sample. Sorted cells were lysed in RLT buffer, and RNA was extracted using DNase-treated RNeasy Micro or Mini kits according to cell number. To prevent cross-contamination, each cell subset was processed individually, whereas patient and healthy donor samples were processed jointly. The immunoSEQ multiplex PCR was used to amplify TCRB sequences from cDNA, generating 87-bp fragments that spanned the CDR3 region. The amplicons were sequenced using the Illumina HiSeq platform. Per the authors' processing: PCR bias was computationally corrected using synthetic template baselines, reads within Hamming distance 2 were collapsed, and singletons that could not be merged were discarded. Reads were aligned to IMGT to assign V, D and J genes, CDR3 length, and insertions or deletions at six rearrangement sites. Within each subset, clonotype counts were normalized to the number of sorted cells before true diversity and Gini coefficients were calculated with the tcR R package. Repertoire sharing was quantified using the overlap coefficient calculated on TCRB nucleotide sequences. As a proxy for the pre-selection repertoire, out-of-frame TCRB sequences from naive cells were analyzed. Sourced from immuneACCESS, this table was stored by TCRdb with only in-frame sequences that have V and J called. A share of the clones is absent; for the studies checked, an unresolved V gene accounts for under half, and the remainder has no known explanation. That table gives V, J and clone size, and the DNA gave D and trimming. In this sample the table shows about 710,000 clones, about 14% of which occur a single time. The ten largest clones represent 0.04% of the sample.

V loses 3 bases at its end and J loses 4 bases; junction bases beyond the gene matches: 2. Sequences SGHAT (CDR1) and FQDESV (CDR2) are obtained from the germline V gene (reference sequence). Inclusive of the bounding cysteine and phenylalanine, the CDR3 is 13 residues long. The read is trimmed to its CDR3 DNA, 39 bases read in frame from base 1. From each donor, a single peripheral blood sample of approximately 0.11 L on average was drawn into heparinised tubes. Naive, central memory, regulatory and stem cell-like memory CD4+ T cells were sorted on a BD FACSAria II using a panel including CD45RO, CCR7, CD25, CD127, CD95 and CD27. Purity was above 95% for every sorted population. PBMCs were isolated right away by Lymphoprep density gradient centrifugation and were stained directly, without culture. Samples were stained and sorted in pairs, with one healthy donor and one patient per experiment, so that batch effects were minimized.

This TCR was recovered from a man aged 18 to 29 with type 1 diabetes. The rearranged segments are TRBV11-1 and TRBJ2-5, with 7 bases aligning to TRBD1. Sample: naive CD4+ T cells from blood. This sample's cell subset or site label indicates: true naive CD4+ T cells. DNA sequence: TGTGCCAGCAGCTTGACAGGGCTAGAGACCCAGTACTTC. The resulting protein is CASSLTGLETQYF.